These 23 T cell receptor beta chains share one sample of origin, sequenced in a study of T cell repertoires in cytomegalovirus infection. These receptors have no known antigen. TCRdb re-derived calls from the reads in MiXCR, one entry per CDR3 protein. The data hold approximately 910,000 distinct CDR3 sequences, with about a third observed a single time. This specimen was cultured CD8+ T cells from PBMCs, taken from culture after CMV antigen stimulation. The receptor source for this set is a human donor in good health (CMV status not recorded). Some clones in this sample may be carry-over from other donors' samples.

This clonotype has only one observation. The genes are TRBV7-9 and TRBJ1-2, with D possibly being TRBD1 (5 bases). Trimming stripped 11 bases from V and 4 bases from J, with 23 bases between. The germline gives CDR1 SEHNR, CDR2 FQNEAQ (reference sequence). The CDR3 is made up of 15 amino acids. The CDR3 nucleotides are TGTGCCCTTAATCGAATGTTAGGGACCGCCTATGGCTACACCTTC. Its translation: CALNRMLGTAYGYTF.

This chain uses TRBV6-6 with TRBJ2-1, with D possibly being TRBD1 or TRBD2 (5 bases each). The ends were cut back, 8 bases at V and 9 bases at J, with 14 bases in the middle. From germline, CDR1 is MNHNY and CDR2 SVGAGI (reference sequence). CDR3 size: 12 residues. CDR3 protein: CASGRARGEQFF. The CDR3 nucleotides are TGTGCCAGCGGAAGAGCGAGGGGTGAGCAGTTCTTC.

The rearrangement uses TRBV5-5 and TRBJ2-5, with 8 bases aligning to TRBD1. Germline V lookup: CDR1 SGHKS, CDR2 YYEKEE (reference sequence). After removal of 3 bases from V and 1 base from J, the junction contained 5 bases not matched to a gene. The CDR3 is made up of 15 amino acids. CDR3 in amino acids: CASSWLTGAQETQYF. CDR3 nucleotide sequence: TGTGCCAGCAGCTGGCTGACAGGGGCCCAAGAGACCCAGTACTTC.

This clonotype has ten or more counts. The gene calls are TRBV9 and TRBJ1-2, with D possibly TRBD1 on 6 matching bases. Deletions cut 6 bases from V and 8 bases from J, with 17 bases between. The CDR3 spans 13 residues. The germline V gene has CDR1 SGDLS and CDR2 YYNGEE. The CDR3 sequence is CASTPGNQGGYTF. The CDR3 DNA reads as TGTGCCAGCACCCCGGGAAACCAGGGGGGCTACACCTTC. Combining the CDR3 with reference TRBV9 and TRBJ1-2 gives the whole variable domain DSGVTQTPKHLITATGQRVTLRCSPRSGDLSVYWYQQSLDQGLQFLIQYYNGEERAKGNILERFSAQQFPDLHSELNLSSLELGDSALYFCASTPGNQGGYTFGSGTRLTVV.

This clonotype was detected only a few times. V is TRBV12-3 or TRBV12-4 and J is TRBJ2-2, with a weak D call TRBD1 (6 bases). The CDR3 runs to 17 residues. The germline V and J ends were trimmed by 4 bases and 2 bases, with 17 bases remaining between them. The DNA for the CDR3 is TGTGCCAGCAGTTCCACTCCACAGGGACCCAACACCGGGGAGCTGTTTTTT. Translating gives CASSSTPQGPNTGELFF.

CDR3 nucleotides: TGTGCCAGCAGGGTCACAGGGGCAGACTACAATGAGCAGTTCTTC. Translation: CASRVTGADYNEQFF. The V gene is TRBV2, the J gene TRBJ2-1, with TRBD1 identical over 7 bases. CDR3 length equals 15 residues. Germline V lookup: CDR1 SNHLY, CDR2 FYNNEI. The V segment lost 6 bases and the J segment 3 bases; nucleotides outside the gene matches: 8.

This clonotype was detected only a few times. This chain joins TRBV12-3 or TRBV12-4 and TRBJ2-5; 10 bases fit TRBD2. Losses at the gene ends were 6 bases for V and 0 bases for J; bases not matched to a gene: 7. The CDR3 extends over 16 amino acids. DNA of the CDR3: TGTGCCAGCAGAGTACTAGCGGGGAGGTACCAAGAGACCCAGTACTTC. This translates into CASRVLAGRYQETQYF.

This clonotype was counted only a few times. CDR3 loop: CASSLVPGTGEQYF. The CDR3 DNA reads TGTGCCAGCAGCTTAGTGCCGGGGACGGGTGAGCAGTACTTC. The chain recombines TRBV7-6 with TRBJ2-7, with D perhaps being TRBD1 or TRBD2 (5 bases each). V lost 1 base, J lost 7 bases, and 14 bases lay in between. Germline CDR1 and CDR2: SGHVS and FNYEAQ. The CDR3 has 14 residues.

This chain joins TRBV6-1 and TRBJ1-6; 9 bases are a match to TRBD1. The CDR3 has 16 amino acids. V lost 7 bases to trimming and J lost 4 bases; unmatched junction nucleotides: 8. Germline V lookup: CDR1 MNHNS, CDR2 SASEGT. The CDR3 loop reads CASNPRDRVYNSPLHF. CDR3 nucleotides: TGTGCCAGCAACCCCCGGGACAGGGTGTATAATTCACCCCTCCACTTT.

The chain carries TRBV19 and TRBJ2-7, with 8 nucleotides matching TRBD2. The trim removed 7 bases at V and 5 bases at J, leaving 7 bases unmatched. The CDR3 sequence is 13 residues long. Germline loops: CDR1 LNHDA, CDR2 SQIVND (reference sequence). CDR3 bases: TGTGCCAGTACCCCGGGAGGGCTCAACGAGCAGTACTTC. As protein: CASTPGGLNEQYF.

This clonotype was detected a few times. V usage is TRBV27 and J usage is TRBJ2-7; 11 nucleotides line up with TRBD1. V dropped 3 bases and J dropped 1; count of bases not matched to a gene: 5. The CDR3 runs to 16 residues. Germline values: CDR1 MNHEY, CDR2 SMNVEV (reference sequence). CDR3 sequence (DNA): TGTGCCAGCAGTTTCAAGGGACAGGGGGTGTCCTACGAGCAGTACTTC. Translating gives CASSFKGQGVSYEQYF.

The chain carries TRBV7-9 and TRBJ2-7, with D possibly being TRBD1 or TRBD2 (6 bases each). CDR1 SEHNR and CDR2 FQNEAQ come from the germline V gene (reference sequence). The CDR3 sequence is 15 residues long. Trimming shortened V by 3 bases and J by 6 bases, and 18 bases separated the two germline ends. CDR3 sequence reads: CASSLRGAGRFEQYF. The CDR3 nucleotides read TGTGCCAGCAGCTTGAGGGGGGCGGGCCGCTTCGAGCAGTACTTC. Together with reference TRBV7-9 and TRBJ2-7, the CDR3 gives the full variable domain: DTGVSQNPRHKITKRGQNVTFRCDPISEHNRLYWYRQTLGQGPEFLTYFQNEAQLEKSRLLSDRFSAERPKGSFSTLEIQRTEQGDSAMYLCASSLRGAGRFEQYFGPGTRLTVT.

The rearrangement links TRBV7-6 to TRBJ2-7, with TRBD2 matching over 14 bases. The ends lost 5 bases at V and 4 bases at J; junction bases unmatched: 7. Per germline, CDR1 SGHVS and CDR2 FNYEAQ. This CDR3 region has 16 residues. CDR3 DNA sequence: TGTGCCAGCAGCCTCCCCGGACTAGCGGGGGGATACGAGCAGTACTTC. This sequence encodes CASSLPGLAGGYEQYF.

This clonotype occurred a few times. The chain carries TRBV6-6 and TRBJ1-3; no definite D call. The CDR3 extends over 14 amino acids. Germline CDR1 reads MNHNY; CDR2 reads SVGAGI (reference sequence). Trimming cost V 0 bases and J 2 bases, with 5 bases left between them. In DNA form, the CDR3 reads TGTGCCAGCAGTTACTCGATAACTGGAAACACCATATATTTT. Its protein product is CASSYSITGNTIYF.

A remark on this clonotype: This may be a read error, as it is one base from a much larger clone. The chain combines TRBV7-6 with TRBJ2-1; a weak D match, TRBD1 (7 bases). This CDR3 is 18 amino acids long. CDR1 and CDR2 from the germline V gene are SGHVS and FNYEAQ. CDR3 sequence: CVSSLAPGPGGYYNEQFF. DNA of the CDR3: TGTGTCAGCAGCTTAGCACCCGGTCCAGGGGGGTACTACAATGAGCAGTTCTTC. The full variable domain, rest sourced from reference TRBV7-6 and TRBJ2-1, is GAGVSQSPRYKVTKRGQDVALRCDPISGHVSLYWYRQALGQGPEFLTYFNYEAQQDKSGLPNDRFSAERPEGSISTLTIQRTEQRDSAMYRCVSSLAPGPGGYYNEQFFGPGTRLTVL.

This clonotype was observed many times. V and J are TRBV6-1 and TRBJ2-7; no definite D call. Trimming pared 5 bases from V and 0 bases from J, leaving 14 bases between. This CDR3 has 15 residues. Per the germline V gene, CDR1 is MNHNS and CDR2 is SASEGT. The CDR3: CASSPRRRSSYEQYV. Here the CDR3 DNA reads TGTGCCAGCAGTCCCCGGCGGCGGAGCTCCTACGAGCAGTACGTC.

Here the CDR3 reads CASSGVSDNEQFF. The CDR3 DNA follows: TGTGCCAGTAGTGGGGTTTCGGACAATGAGCAGTTCTTC. The chain carries TRBV19 and TRBJ2-1; no definite D call. V was cut by 5 bases and J by 5 bases, with 10 bases left in between. Germline values: CDR1 LNHDA, CDR2 SQIVND (reference sequence). This CDR3 has 13 residues.

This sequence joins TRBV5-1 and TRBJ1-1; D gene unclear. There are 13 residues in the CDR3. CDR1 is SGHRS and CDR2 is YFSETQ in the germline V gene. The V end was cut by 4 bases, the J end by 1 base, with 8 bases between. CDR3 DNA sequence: TGCGCCAGCAGCGGGCCGACGAACACTGAAGCTTTCTTT. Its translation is CASSGPTNTEAFF.

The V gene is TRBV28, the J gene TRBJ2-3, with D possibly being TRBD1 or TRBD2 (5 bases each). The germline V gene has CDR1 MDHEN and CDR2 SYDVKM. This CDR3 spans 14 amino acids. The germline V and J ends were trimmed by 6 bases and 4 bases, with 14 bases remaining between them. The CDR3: CASSLRDPADTQYF. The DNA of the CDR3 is TGTGCCAGCAGCCTCCGGGACCCCGCAGATACGCAGTATTTT.

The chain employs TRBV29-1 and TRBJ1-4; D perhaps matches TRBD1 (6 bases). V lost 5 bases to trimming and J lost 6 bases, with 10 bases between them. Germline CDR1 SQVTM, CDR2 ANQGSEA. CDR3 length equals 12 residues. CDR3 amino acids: CSVHHRDEKLFF. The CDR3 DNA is TGCAGCGTTCATCACAGGGATGAAAAACTGTTTTTT.

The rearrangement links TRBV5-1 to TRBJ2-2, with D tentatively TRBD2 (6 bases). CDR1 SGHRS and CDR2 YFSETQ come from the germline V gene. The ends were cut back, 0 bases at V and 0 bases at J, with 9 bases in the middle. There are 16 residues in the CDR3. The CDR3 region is CASSLGAGPNTGELFF. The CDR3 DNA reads TGCGCCAGCAGCTTGGGTGCGGGACCGAACACCGGGGAGCTGTTTTTT.

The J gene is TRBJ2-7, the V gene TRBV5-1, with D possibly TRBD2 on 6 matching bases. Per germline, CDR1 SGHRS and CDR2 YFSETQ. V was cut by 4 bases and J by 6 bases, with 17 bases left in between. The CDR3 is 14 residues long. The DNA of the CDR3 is TGCGCCAGCAGCCCAACGGGTCCGCGGGGCGAGCAGTACTTC. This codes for CASSPTGPRGEQYF.

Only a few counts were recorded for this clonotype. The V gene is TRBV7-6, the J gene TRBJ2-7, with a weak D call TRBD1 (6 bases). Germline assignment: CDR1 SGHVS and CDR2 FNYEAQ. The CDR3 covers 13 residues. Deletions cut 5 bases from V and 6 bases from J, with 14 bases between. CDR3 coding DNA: TGTGCCAGCAGCGCGCTTTTCAGGGGCGAGCAGTACTTC. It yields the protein CASSALFRGEQYF. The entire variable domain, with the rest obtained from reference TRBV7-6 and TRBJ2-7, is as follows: GAGVSQSPRYKVTKRGQDVALRCDPISGHVSLYWYRQALGQGPEFLTYFNYEAQQDKSGLPNDRFSAERPEGSISTLTIQRTEQRDSAMYRCASSALFRGEQYFGPGTRLTVT.